The following is a T cell receptor beta chain sequence with its context. This CDR3 contains 14 residues. V was trimmed by 5 bases and J by 4 bases, leaving 14 bases between them. CDR1 and CDR2 from the germline V gene are PRHDT and FYEKMQ (reference sequence). This sample is part of a study of OX40 agonist ivuxolimab in advanced cancers. Assay: immunoSEQ multiplex PCR; the TCRdb copy retains only in-frame clones and omits some. The sample consists of tens of thousands of clones, just under 85% of them appearing once. The chain is built from TRBV13 and TRBJ2-5; TRBD1 or TRBD2 may be the D gene (5 bases each). Sequencing was performed on CD4+ or CD8+ T cells sorted from blood, taken in a trial of the OX40 agonist ivuxolimab. This clonotype was sampled from an adult with an advanced solid tumor such as melanoma, head and neck, liver or kidney cancer. The CDR3: CASSPGPQVETQYF. CDR3 nucleotide sequence: TGTGCCAGCAGCCCGGGGCCGCAGGTAGAGACCCAGTACTTC.